This T cell receptor (beta chain) was documented in a study of tumor-infiltrating lymphocytes in localized non-small cell lung cancer. Study details: Tumor tissue and non-adjacent uninvolved lung came from each patient.

Regarding the study as a whole: Compared with uninvolved lung, tumors showed higher T cell infiltration by TCRbeta sequencing. No T-cell fraction difference was seen between IM1 and IM2 tumors.

Method: immunoSEQ multiplex PCR; TCRdb's copy keeps in-frame clones and lacks some. This table has about 9,900 clones, 60% to 75% appearing once. V was trimmed by 10 bases and J by 0 bases, leaving 17 bases between them. The V gene's germline CDR1 is SGHAT and CDR2 FQNNGV. The CDR3 is 15 amino acids. Comments on this clone: Its antigen remains unknown.

Sequenced sample: lung tumor tissue. V and J are TRBV11-2 and TRBJ2-3, with D possibly matching TRBD1 (5 bases). The receptor was isolated from a human donor with non-small cell lung cancer. This chain's CDR3 is CATSTGSSSTDTQYF. CDR3 DNA sequence: TGTGCCACCTCTACAGGATCTTCTAGCACAGATACGCAGTATTTT.